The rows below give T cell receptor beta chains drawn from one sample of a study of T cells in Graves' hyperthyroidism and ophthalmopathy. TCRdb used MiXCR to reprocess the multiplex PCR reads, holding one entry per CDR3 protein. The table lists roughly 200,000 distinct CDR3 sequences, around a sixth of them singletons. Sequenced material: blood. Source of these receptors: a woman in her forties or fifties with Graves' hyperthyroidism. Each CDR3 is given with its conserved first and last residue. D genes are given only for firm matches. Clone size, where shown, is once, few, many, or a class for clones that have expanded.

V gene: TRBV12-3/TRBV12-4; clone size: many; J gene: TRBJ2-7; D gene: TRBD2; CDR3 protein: CASSIAGLTYEQYF; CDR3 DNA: TGTGCCAGCAGTATAGCGGGACTGACCTACGAGCAGTACTTC
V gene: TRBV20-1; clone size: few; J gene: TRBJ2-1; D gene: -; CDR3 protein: CSAQGTDNEQFF; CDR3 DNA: TGCAGTGCTCAAGGGACTGATAATGAGCAGTTCTTC
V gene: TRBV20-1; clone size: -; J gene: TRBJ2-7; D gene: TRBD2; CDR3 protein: CSARRAGVDQYF; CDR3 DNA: TGCAGTGCTAGACGGGCGGGAGTCGACCAGTACTTC
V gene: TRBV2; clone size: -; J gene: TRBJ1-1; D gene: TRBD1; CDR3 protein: CASSAYRGRETEAFF; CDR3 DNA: TGTGCCAGCAGTGCCTACAGGGGCCGGGAAACTGAAGCTTTCTTT
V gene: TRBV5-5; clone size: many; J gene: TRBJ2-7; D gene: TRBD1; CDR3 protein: CASSTPGQGAYEQYF; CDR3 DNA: TGTGCCAGCAGCACGCCGGGACAGGGAGCCTACGAGCAGTACTTC
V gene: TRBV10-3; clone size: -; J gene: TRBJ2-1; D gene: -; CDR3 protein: CAISESGGWGGSYNEQFF; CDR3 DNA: TGTGCCATCAGTGAGTCTGGAGGGTGGGGAGGCTCCTACAATGAGCAGTTCTTC
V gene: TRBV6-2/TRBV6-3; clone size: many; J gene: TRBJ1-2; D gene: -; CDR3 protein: CASSYHPFQDTLHGYTF; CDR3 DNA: TGTGCCAGCAGTTACCATCCTTTCCAGGACACCCTTCATGGCTACACCTTC
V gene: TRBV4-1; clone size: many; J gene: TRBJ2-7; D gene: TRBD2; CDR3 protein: CASSQDHNSGREQYF; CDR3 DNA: TGCGCCAGCAGCCAAGATCATAATAGCGGGCGCGAGCAGTACTTC
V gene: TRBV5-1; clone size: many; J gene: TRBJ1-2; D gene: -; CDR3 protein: CASSQGTEVYGYTF; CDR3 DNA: TGCGCCAGCAGCCAAGGGACGGAAGTTTATGGCTACACCTTC
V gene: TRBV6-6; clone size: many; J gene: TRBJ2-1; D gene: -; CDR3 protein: CASSYTGVEQFF; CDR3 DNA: TGTGCCAGCAGTTACACGGGAGTCGAGCAGTTCTTC
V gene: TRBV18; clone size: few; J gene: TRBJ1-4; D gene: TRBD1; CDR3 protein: CASSDRENEKLFF; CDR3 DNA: TGTGCCAGCTCGGACAGGGAAAATGAAAAACTGTTTTTT
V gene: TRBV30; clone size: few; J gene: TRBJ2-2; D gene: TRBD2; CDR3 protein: CAWSQPTSGSRATGELFF; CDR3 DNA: TGTGCCTGGAGTCAACCGACTAGCGGGAGTCGTGCCACCGGGGAGCTGTTTTTT
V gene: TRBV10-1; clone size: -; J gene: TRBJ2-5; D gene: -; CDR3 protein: CASSRQWGETQYF; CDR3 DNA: TGCGCCAGCAGTAGACAGTGGGGGGAGACCCAGTACTTC
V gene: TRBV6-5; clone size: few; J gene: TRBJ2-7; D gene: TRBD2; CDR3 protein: CASSYRGGRVGYYEQYF; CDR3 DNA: TGTGCCAGCAGTTACCGGGGGGGCAGGGTCGGTTACTACGAGCAGTACTTC
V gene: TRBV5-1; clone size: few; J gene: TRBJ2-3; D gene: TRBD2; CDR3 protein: CASTLAGGTDTQYF; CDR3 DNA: TGCGCCAGCACTCTAGCGGGAGGAACAGATACGCAGTATTTT
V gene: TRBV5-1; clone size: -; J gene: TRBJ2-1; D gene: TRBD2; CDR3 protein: CASSSGLAEISYNEQFF; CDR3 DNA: TGCGCCAGCAGCTCTGGACTAGCGGAGATATCCTACAATGAGCAGTTCTTC
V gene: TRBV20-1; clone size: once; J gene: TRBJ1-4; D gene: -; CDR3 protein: CSARDLFIGPGGSNEKLFF; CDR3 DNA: TGCAGTGCTAGAGATCTTTTTATAGGGCCCGGGGGCTCTAATGAAAAACTGTTTTTT
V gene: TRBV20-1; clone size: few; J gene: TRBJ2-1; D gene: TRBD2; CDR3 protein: CSAKGLDNIEQFF; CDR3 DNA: TGCAGTGCTAAAGGACTAGACAATATAGAGCAGTTCTTC
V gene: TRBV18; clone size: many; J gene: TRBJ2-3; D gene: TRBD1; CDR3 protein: CASSPQGQGLAISTDTQYF; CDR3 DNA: TGTGCCAGCTCACCACAAGGACAGGGGTTGGCGATTTCCACAGATACGCAGTATTTT
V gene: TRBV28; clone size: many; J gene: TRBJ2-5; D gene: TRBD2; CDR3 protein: CASTRGGGETQYF; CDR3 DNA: TGTGCCAGCACCCGGGGGGGTGGCGAGACCCAGTACTTC
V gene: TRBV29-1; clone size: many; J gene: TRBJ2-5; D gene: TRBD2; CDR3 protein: CSVRGGSGQETQYF; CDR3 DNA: TGCAGCGTCCGAGGCGGGAGCGGGCAAGAGACCCAGTACTTC
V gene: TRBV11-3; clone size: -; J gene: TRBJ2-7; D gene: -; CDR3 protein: CASSLGSGITYEQYF; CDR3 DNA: TGTGCCAGCAGCTTAGGCTCCGGGATAACCTACGAGCAGTACTTC
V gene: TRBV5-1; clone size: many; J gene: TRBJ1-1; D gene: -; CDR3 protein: CASSPMAGSTEAFF; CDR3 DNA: TGCGCCAGCAGCCCTATGGCAGGGAGCACTGAAGCTTTCTTT
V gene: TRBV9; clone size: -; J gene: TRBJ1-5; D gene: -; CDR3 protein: CASSLTGFNQPQHF; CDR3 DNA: TGTGCCAGCAGCCTTACAGGTTTTAATCAGCCCCAGCATTTT
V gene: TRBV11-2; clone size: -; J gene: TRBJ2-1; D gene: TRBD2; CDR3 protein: CASSEWTSGTYNEQFF; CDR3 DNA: TGTGCCAGCAGCGAATGGACTAGCGGGACGTACAATGAGCAGTTCTTC
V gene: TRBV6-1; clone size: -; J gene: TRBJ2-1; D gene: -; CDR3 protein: CASSVQLSSYNEQFF; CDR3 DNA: TGTGCCAGCAGTGTACAGTTGAGCTCCTACAATGAGCAGTTCTTC
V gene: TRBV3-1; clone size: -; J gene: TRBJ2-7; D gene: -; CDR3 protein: CASSPTGRGEQYF; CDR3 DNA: TGTGCCAGCAGCCCGACAGGGAGGGGGGAGCAGTACTTC
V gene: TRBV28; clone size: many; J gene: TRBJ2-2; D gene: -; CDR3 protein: CASQSPGRGAGELFF; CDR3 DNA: TGTGCCAGCCAGTCCCCGGGCAGGGGCGCCGGGGAGCTGTTTTTT
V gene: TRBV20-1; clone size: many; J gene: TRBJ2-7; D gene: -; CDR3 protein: CSAKTEWPYEQYF; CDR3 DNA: TGCAGTGCTAAGACGGAGTGGCCCTACGAGCAGTACTTC
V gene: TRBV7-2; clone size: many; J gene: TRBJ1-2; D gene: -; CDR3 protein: CASSLGRKIRYGYTF; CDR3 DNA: TGTGCCAGCAGCTTAGGCCGAAAGATCCGATATGGCTACACCTTC
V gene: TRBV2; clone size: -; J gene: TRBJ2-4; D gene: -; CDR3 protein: CASTVGPDANIQYF; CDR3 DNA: TGTGCCAGCACAGTCGGGCCCGACGCAAACATTCAGTACTTC
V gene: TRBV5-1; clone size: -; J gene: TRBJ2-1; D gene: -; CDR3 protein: CASSLTPPNEQFF; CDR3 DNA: TGCGCCAGCAGCTTAACGCCCCCCAATGAGCAGTTCTTC
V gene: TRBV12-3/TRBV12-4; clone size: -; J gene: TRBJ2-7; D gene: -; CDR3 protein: CASSFPTEEQYF; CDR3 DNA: TGTGCCAGCAGTTTCCCCACGGAGGAGCAGTACTTC
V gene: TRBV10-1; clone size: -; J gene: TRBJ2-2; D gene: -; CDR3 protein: CASSESGGELFF; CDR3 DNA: TGCGCCAGCAGTGAGTCAGGGGGGGAGCTGTTTTTT
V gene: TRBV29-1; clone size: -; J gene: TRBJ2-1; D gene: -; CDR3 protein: CSVAKYNEQFF; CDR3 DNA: TGCAGCGTTGCGAAGTACAATGAGCAGTTCTTC
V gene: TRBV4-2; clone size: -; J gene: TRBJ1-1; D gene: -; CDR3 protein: CASSGGLDTEAFF; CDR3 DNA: TGTGCCAGCAGCGGGGGGCTGGACACTGAAGCTTTCTTT
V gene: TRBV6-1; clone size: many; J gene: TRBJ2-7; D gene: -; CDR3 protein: CASSEAEGVSYEQYF; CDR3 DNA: TGTGCCAGCAGTGAAGCGGAGGGGGTCTCCTACGAGCAGTACTTC
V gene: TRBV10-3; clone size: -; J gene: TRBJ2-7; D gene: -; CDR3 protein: CAISNGPYEQYF; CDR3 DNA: TGTGCCATCAGCAATGGCCCCTACGAGCAGTACTTC
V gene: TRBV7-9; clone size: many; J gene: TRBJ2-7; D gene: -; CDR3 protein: CASSLAPYEQYF; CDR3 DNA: TGTGCCAGCAGCTTAGCCCCATACGAGCAGTACTTC
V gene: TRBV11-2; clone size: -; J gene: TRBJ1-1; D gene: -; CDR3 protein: CASSSWKGFGNTEAFF; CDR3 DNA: TGTGCCAGCAGCTCCTGGAAGGGTTTCGGGAACACTGAAGCTTTCTTT
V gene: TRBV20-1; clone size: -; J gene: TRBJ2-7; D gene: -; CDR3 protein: CSATGRTNSYEQYF; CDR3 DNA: TGCAGTGCTACGGGACGGACTAACTCCTACGAGCAGTACTTC
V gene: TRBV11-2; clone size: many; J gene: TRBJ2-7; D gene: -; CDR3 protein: CASRKGTTYEQYF; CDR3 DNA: TGTGCCAGCAGAAAGGGAACGACCTACGAGCAGTACTTC
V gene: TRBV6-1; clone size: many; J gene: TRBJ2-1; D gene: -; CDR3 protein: CASSRGRVWFPNEQFF; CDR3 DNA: TGTGCCAGCAGTCGGGGCAGGGTGTGGTTCCCCAATGAGCAGTTCTTC
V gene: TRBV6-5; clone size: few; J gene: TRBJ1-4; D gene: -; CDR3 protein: CASSYKMTGVNEKLFF; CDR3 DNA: TGTGCCAGCAGTTACAAAATGACAGGTGTTAATGAAAAACTGTTTTTT
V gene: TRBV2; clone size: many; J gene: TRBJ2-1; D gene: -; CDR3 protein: CASSGGVTEQFF; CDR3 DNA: TGTGCCAGCAGCGGAGGGGTCACCGAGCAGTTCTTC
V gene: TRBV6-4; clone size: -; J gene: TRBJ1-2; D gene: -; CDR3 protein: CASSPDSGYGYTF; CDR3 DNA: TGTGCCAGCAGTCCGGACAGTGGCTATGGCTACACCTTC
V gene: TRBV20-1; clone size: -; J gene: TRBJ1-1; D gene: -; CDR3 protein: CSASLGGPNTEAFF; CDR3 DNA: TGCAGTGCTAGTCTGGGGGGCCCGAACACTGAAGCTTTCTTT
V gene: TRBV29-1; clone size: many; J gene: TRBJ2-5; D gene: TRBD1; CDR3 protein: CSATLQGPPRYF; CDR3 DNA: TGCAGCGCGACTCTACAGGGGCCCCCCAGGTACTTC
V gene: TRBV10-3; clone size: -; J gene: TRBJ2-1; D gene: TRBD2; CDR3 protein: CAIRGLAGGPSFNNEQFF; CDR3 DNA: TGTGCCATCAGGGGACTAGCGGGAGGTCCTTCCTTTAACAATGAGCAGTTCTTC
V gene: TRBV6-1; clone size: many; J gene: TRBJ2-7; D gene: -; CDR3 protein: CASSQAPGEVFYEQYF; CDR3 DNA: TGTGCCAGCTCCCAGGCCCCAGGGGAGGTTTTCTACGAGCAGTACTTC
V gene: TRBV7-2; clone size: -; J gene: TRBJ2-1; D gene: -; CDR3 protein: CASSFGEQFF; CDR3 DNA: TGTGCCAGCAGCTTTGGTGAGCAGTTCTTC
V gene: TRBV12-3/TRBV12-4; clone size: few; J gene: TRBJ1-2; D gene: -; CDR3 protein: CASSPSRQSPAYSYTF; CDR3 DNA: TGTGCCAGCAGTCCGAGTCGACAGAGTCCTGCGTATAGCTACACCTTC
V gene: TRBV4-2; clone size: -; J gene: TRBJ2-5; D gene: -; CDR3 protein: CAGSQDSAGAGETQYF; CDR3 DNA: TGTGCCGGCAGCCAAGATAGTGCAGGGGCGGGAGAGACCCAGTACTTC